Below, 25 T cell receptor beta chains from the same sample are listed, as sequenced in a study of cytomegalovirus exposure and HLA in healthy donors. The repertoire was sequenced with immunoSEQ multiplex PCR; TCRdb's copy has only in-frame clones and lacks some. This sample has a few hundred thousand clones, with around 86% found just once. What was sequenced was PBMCs. The receptors originated from a woman under 30 in good health and CMV-seronegative.

The chain couples TRBV27 to TRBJ2-1; D is uncertain. The CDR3 covers 16 residues. Germline V lookup: CDR1 MNHEY, CDR2 SMNVEV (reference sequence). V was trimmed by 0 bases and J by 7 bases, leaving 16 bases between them. CDR3 nucleotides: TGTGCCAGCAGTTTATCCGGGTCTGGTCTTTGGAATGAGCAGTTCTTC. This codes for CASSLSGSGLWNEQFF.

This chain joins TRBV5-5 and TRBJ2-1; 11 bases map to TRBD1. The CDR3 extends over 16 amino acids. Germline V gives CDR1 SGHKS, CDR2 YYEKEE (reference sequence). V shed 0 bases and J 7 bases; nucleotides not matched to a gene: 6. Here the CDR3 reads CASSLEPGQGGNEQFF. CDR3 DNA: TGTGCCAGCAGCTTGGAACCGGGACAGGGGGGGAATGAGCAGTTCTTC.

This chain uses TRBV19 with TRBJ2-3; 8 bases match TRBD2. This CDR3 has 15 amino acids. Germline CDR1 LNHDA, CDR2 SQIVND (reference sequence). Trimming cost V 6 bases and J 4 bases; bases outside gene matches: 9. This CDR3 is CASRPAGDLADTQYF. In DNA form, the CDR3 reads TGTGCCAGTAGGCCAGCGGGAGATCTCGCAGATACGCAGTATTTT.

J is TRBJ2-1 and V is TRBV5-1; weak D call: TRBD2 (6 bases). V was shortened by 0 bases and J by 1 base, with 11 bases between the two germline ends. The CDR3 is 16 residues long. Germline assignment: CDR1 SGHRS and CDR2 YFSETQ. This CDR3 is CASSLEAEGSYNEQFF. The CDR3 DNA reads as TGCGCCAGCAGCTTGGAGGCGGAGGGGTCCTACAATGAGCAGTTCTTC.

This rearrangement joins TRBV28 to TRBJ1-5, with 7 bases that match TRBD1. J gave up 11 bases and V 7 bases, and 8 bases lay outside the gene matches. The CDR3 is 12 residues long. CDR1 is MDHEN and CDR2 is SYDVKM in the germline V gene. The CDR3 spells CASMEGAGAQHF. DNA for the CDR3: TGTGCCAGCATGGAGGGGGCTGGGGCCCAGCATTTT.

This chain joins TRBV6-6 and TRBJ1-5; 7 bases are a match to TRBD1. The CDR3 runs 15 residues. Trimming cost V 6 bases and J 5 bases; bases outside gene matches: 10. The germline gives CDR1 MNHNY, CDR2 SVGAGI (reference sequence). In DNA, the CDR3 is TGTGCCAGCAGACAAGGGGGCTACTCGGATCAGCCCCAGCATTTT. Its protein is CASRQGGYSDQPQHF.

The chain couples TRBV7-2 to TRBJ2-7; D is undetermined. The CDR3 sequence is 14 residues long. Trimming took 1 base from V and 0 from J, leaving 7 bases between them. The germline gives CDR1 SGHTA, CDR2 FQGNSA. CDR3 loop: CASSLGRFSYEQYF. The CDR3 DNA follows: TGTGCCAGCAGCTTAGGTCGGTTCTCCTACGAGCAGTACTTC.

The CDR3 protein is CASSPSRGPYNEQFF. Written as DNA, the CDR3 is TGTGCCAGCAGCCCCAGCAGGGGGCCCTACAATGAGCAGTTCTTC. This chain uses TRBV11-3 with TRBJ2-1; 8 bases align to TRBD1. Losses at the gene ends were 5 bases for V and 2 bases for J; bases not matched to a gene: 5. The CDR3 is 15 amino acids. The germline gives CDR1 SGHNT, CDR2 YENEEA.

This chain connects TRBV7-3 to TRBJ2-1; possible D gene TRBD1, 6 bases. CDR3 size: 13 residues. The germline V gene encodes CDR1 SGHTA and CDR2 FQGTGA. Trimming removed 5 bases from V and 6 bases from J, with 11 bases in between. The CDR3 region is CASSADRGNEQFF. CDR3 nucleotide sequence: TGTGCCAGCAGCGCGGACAGAGGCAATGAGCAGTTCTTC.

The rearrangement joins TRBV7-3 to TRBJ2-3; 11 bases line up with TRBD2. The CDR3 spans 16 residues. After removal of 5 bases from V and 3 bases from J, the junction contained 7 bases not matched to a gene. CDR1 and CDR2 (germline): SGHTA, FQGTGA. CDR3 amino acids: CASSVGLAGKTDTQYF. CDR3 DNA: TGTGCCAGCAGCGTCGGACTAGCGGGCAAGACAGATACGCAGTATTTT.

The genes are TRBV7-3 and TRBJ1-4, with no clear D. From germline, CDR1 is SGHTA and CDR2 FQGTGA. The CDR3 extends over 10 amino acids. Between the trimmed V and J ends, which lost 4 bases and 8 bases, there was a span of 2 bases. This chain's CDR3 is CASSSEKLFF. CDR3 nucleotide sequence: TGTGCCAGCAGCTCGGAAAAACTGTTTTTT.

This clone showed up just a few times. This chain connects TRBV6-5 to TRBJ1-3; D possibly corresponds to TRBD1 (5 bases). V gave up 0 bases and J gave up 4 bases, with 10 bases separating them. There are 15 residues in the CDR3. Germline CDR1 and CDR2: MNHEY and SVGAGI. The CDR3 loop reads CASSYSAGWGNTIYF. The CDR3 nucleotides are TGTGCCAGCAGTTACTCAGCAGGGTGGGGAAACACCATATATTTT.

The chain couples TRBV7-8 to TRBJ1-5, with 7 bases that match TRBD1. CDR3 length equals 15 residues. Germline V gene sequence: CDR1 SGHVS, CDR2 FQNEAQ. The V and J ends lost 0 bases and 5 bases, in that order; junction bases with no gene match: 4. CDR3 loop: CASSLARGSDQPQHF. DNA for the CDR3: TGTGCCAGCAGCTTAGCCAGGGGGAGTGATCAGCCCCAGCATTTT.

This clone was seen a few times. The rearrangement uses TRBV5-1 and TRBJ2-1, with TRBD1 as a possible D gene (6 bases). Germline V gives CDR1 SGHRS, CDR2 YFSETQ. The CDR3 spans 13 residues. Trimming took 3 bases from V and 5 from J, leaving 9 bases between them. The CDR3, as DNA: TGCGCCAGCAGCTGGGGACAAAACAATGAGCAGTTCTTC. This codes for CASSWGQNNEQFF.

The V gene is TRBV11-2, the J gene TRBJ2-7; TRBD1 is a possible D gene (5 bases). CDR3 length equals 16 residues. Germline lookup yields CDR1 SGHAT and CDR2 FQNNGV. V lost 1 base, J lost 0 bases, and 13 bases lay in between. The CDR3 DNA reads TGTGCCAGCAGCTTAGTTTCAGGGAACCCCTCCTACGAGCAGTACTTC. The encoded protein is CASSLVSGNPSYEQYF.

This chain uses TRBV29-1 with TRBJ1-4, with 9 bases identical to TRBD1. Trimming at V came to 3 bases and at J to 8 bases, leaving 16 bases not matched to a gene. The CDR3 is 17 residues long. Germline V lookup: CDR1 SQVTM, CDR2 ANQGSEA. The CDR3 DNA reads as TGCAGCGTTGATCTGGGACAGGGCGTTAGGTTGAGGGAAAAACTGTTTTTT. It specifies CSVDLGQGVRLREKLFF.

CDR3 in amino acids: CASSYSYTDYGYTF. The CDR3 nucleotides are TGTGCCAGCAGTTACTCGTACACCGACTATGGCTACACCTTC. This rearrangement joins TRBV6-6 to TRBJ1-2; D unclear. The V gene's germline CDR1 is MNHNY and CDR2 SVGAGI (reference sequence). CDR3 length equals 14 residues. Trimming shortened V by 0 bases and J by 3 bases, and 8 bases separated the two germline ends.

CDR3 DNA sequence: TGCGCCAGCAGCCACTCCAGGGGGGTTGCTGAAAAACTGTTTTTT. Translation: CASSHSRGVAEKLFF. This sequence joins TRBV4-1 and TRBJ1-4; 7 bases are a match to TRBD1. There are 15 residues in the CDR3. Germline V lookup: CDR1 MGHRA, CDR2 YSYEKL. V shed 3 bases and J 7 bases; nucleotides not matched to a gene: 8.

The chain joins TRBV27 to TRBJ2-2; weak D call: TRBD2 (6 bases). In germline, CDR1 is MNHEY, CDR2 SMNVEV (reference sequence). The CDR3 is 15 residues long. With 5 bases removed from V and 6 bases from J, the gap between germline ends came to 16 bases. CDR3 sequence (DNA): TGTGCCAGCAGTCGGGACTTTCGTATATCCGGGGAGCTGTTTTTT. It codes for CASSRDFRISGELFF.

V is TRBV5-1 and J is TRBJ2-1, with 15 bases lining up with TRBD2. Trimming took 4 bases from V and 7 from J; bases not matched to a gene: 12. CDR3 length: 18 amino acids. The germline V gene encodes CDR1 SGHRS and CDR2 YFSETQ. The CDR3 DNA sequence: TGCGCCAGCAGCCCAGGGACTAGCGGGAGGCCTCGGTCGAATGAGCAGTTCTTC. Translating it yields CASSPGTSGRPRSNEQFF. The full variable domain, with the rest looked up from reference TRBV5-1 and TRBJ2-1, is KAGVTQTPRYLIKTRGQQVTLSCSPISGHRSVSWYQQTPGQGLQFLFEYFSETQRNKGNFPGRFSGRQFSNSRSEMNVSTLELGDSALYLCASSPGTSGRPRSNEQFFGPGTRLTVL.

The V and J genes are TRBV19 and TRBJ1-5; weak D call: TRBD1 (5 bases). Per germline, CDR1 LNHDA and CDR2 SQIVND (reference sequence). V was trimmed by 3 bases and J by 1 base, leaving 10 bases between them. The CDR3 extends over 15 amino acids. The CDR3 DNA is TGTGCCAGTAGTATCGGCAGGGTGAGCAATCAGCCCCAGCATTTT. Translation gives CASSIGRVSNQPQHF.

The chain uses TRBV5-1 and TRBJ2-5; TRBD2 aligns across 9 bases. Germline V CDR1 and CDR2: SGHRS, YFSETQ. The ends lost 4 bases at V and 5 bases at J; junction bases unmatched: 12. The CDR3 covers 16 residues. CDR3 DNA: TGCGCCAGCAGCCCGGAGGGCGGGGGGGGTACGGAGACCCAGTACTTC. It yields the protein CASSPEGGGGTETQYF.

The chain couples TRBV7-9 to TRBJ2-3; D possibly corresponds to TRBD1 (5 bases). CDR3 size: 11 residues. V gave up 6 bases and J gave up 9 bases, with 10 bases separating them. Germline V gene data show CDR1 as SEHNR and CDR2 as FQNEAQ (reference sequence). CDR3 sequence reads: CASRKGPTQYF. The CDR3 bases are TGTGCCAGCAGGAAGGGGCCGACGCAGTATTTT.

This clone was counted once. The chain carries TRBV5-1 and TRBJ1-1; D unclear. The CDR3 totals 13 residues. Trimming cost V 3 bases and J 2 bases, with 8 bases left between them. The germline V gene encodes CDR1 SGHRS and CDR2 YFSETQ. DNA for the CDR3: TGCGCCAGCAGCTATCGCACTAACACTGAAGCTTTCTTT. Translated: CASSYRTNTEAFF. Full variable domain (remainder filled in from reference TRBV5-1 and TRBJ1-1): KAGVTQTPRYLIKTRGQQVTLSCSPISGHRSVSWYQQTPGQGLQFLFEYFSETQRNKGNFPGRFSGRQFSNSRSEMNVSTLELGDSALYLCASSYRTNTEAFFGQGTRLTVV.

The chain combines TRBV10-3 with TRBJ2-7; 8 bases are a match to TRBD1. CDR1 ENHRY and CDR2 SYGVKD come from the germline V gene. With V trimmed by 4 bases and J by 5 bases, 4 bases remained unmatched. This CDR3 has 13 residues. CDR3 bases: TGTGCCATCAGTGGCGGACAGGGCCACGAGCAGTACTTC. Translation: CAISGGQGHEQYF.